Presented here are 25 T cell receptor beta chains from one specimen sequenced in a study of blood T cell repertoires in COVID-19. Only in-frame clones appear in the TCRdb table, and some are missing; sequencing was by immunoSEQ multiplex PCR. The sample carries tens of thousands of clones, 80% to 90% recorded once. Sequenced: peripheral blood. The receptors come from a man older than 75 with acute or convalescent COVID-19.

The genes are TRBV29-1 and TRBJ1-1, with TRBD1 identical over 7 bases. V trimming: 5 bases; J trimming: 4 bases; junction bases outside the gene matches: 7. The CDR3 consists of 13 residues. Germline CDR1 reads SQVTM; CDR2 reads ANQGSEA. The CDR3 region is CSVSGQGGTEAFF. The CDR3 DNA reads TGCAGCGTTTCTGGTCAGGGGGGCACTGAAGCTTTCTTT. The full variable domain, in which reference TRBV29-1 and TRBJ1-1 provide the parts outside the CDR3, is SAVISQKPSRDICQRGTSLTIQCQVDSQVTMMFWYRQQPGQSLTLIATANQGSEATYESGFVIDKFPISRPNLTFSTLTVSNMSPEDSSIYLCSVSGQGGTEAFFGQGTRLTVV.

The chain joins TRBV11-2 to TRBJ2-7; D remains unclear. Germline CDR1 reads SGHAT; CDR2 reads FQNNGV. V was cut by 1 base and J by 5 bases, with 9 bases left in between. The CDR3 sequence is 13 residues long. CDR3 nucleotide sequence: TGTGCCAGCAGCTTAGTCTACAGTGACGAGCAGTACTTC. This sequence encodes CASSLVYSDEQYF. Drawing the rest from reference TRBV11-2 and TRBJ2-7, the complete variable domain is EAGVAQSPRYKIIEKRQSVAFWCNPISGHATLYWYQQILGQGPKLLIQFQNNGVVDDSQLPKDRFSAERLKGVDSTLKIQPAKLEDSAVYLCASSLVYSDEQYFGPGTRLTVT.

By share, this clone counts as medium-sized. J is TRBJ1-5 and V is TRBV7-9; D is ambiguous. Germline CDR1 reads SEHNR; CDR2 reads FQNEAQ (reference sequence). Trimming removed 4 bases from V and 2 bases from J, with 6 bases in between. The CDR3 has 13 amino acids. The CDR3 DNA reads as TGTGCCAGCAGCTCTTCCGGCAATCAGCCCCAGCATTTT. The encoded protein is CASSSSGNQPQHF. Complete variable domain (other parts from reference TRBV7-9 and TRBJ1-5): DTGVSQNPRHKITKRGQNVTFRCDPISEHNRLYWYRQTLGQGPEFLTYFQNEAQLEKSRLLSDRFSAERPKGSFSTLEIQRTEQGDSAMYLCASSSSGNQPQHFGDGTRLSIL.

The chain links TRBV11-2 to TRBJ2-3; TRBD1 aligns across 11 bases. The CDR3 spans 16 residues. The germline gives CDR1 SGHAT, CDR2 FQNNGV. V gave up 5 bases and J gave up 1 base; unmatched junction bases: 5. This CDR3 is CASSRTGGYGTDTQYF. DNA of the CDR3: TGTGCCAGCAGCCGGACAGGGGGCTATGGCACAGATACGCAGTATTTT.

J is TRBJ1-3 and V is TRBV6-5; D is undetermined. The CDR3 extends over 16 amino acids. Germline V gene sequence: CDR1 MNHEY, CDR2 SVGAGI. V lost 4 bases and J lost 0, with 13 bases in between. The CDR3 region is CASSLAAGSSGNTIYF. CDR3 DNA sequence: TGTGCCAGCAGTTTAGCCGCTGGGAGCTCTGGAAACACCATATATTTT.

The rearrangement links TRBV15 to TRBJ1-1; D gene uncertain. Trimming removed 1 base from V and 7 bases from J, with 13 bases in between. Germline CDR1 and CDR2: LNHNV and YYDKDF (reference sequence). The CDR3 sequence is 14 residues long. Here the CDR3 DNA reads TGTGCCACCAGCAGAGTACGAGGGAAAAGTGAAGCTTTCTTT. Translated, it gives CATSRVRGKSEAFF.

This chain joins TRBV29-1 and TRBJ1-1; 10 nucleotides match TRBD1. Germline CDR1 reads SQVTM; CDR2 reads ANQGSEA. The CDR3 length is 13 residues. Trimming removed 7 bases from V and 1 base from J; junction bases left unmatched: 3. The CDR3, as DNA: TGCAGCGCCCGACAGGGGGCGAACACTGAAGCTTTCTTT. Protein: CSARQGANTEAFF.

V gene TRBV24-1 combines with J gene TRBJ2-2; 11 bases match TRBD1. The germline gives CDR1 KGHDR, CDR2 SFDVKD. Trimming cost V 7 bases and J 6 bases; bases outside gene matches: 9. The length of the CDR3 is 16 residues. The CDR3 sequence is CATSPRTGGRAGELFF. The CDR3 nucleotides read TGTGCCACCAGCCCCAGGACAGGGGGCAGGGCCGGGGAGCTGTTTTTT.

The V and J genes are TRBV18 and TRBJ1-6; unclear D gene. Per germline, CDR1 KGHSH and CDR2 LQKENI. The CDR3 contains 14 residues. Trimming removed 3 bases at V and 7 bases at J, with 10 bases between. CDR3: CASSPATGNSPLHF. In DNA, the CDR3 is TGTGCCAGCTCACCGGCGACGGGAAATTCACCCCTCCACTTT.

The rearrangement links TRBV5-1 to TRBJ2-5, with 10 bases identical to TRBD1. This CDR3 is 14 amino acids long. Looked up from germline, CDR1 is SGHRS and CDR2 is YFSETQ. Trimming at V came to 5 bases and at J to 2 bases, leaving 3 bases not matched to a gene. CDR3 protein: CASRGQGLQETQYF. The CDR3 DNA follows: TGCGCCAGCAGGGGACAGGGGTTACAAGAGACCCAGTACTTC. Filled out from reference TRBV5-1 and TRBJ2-5, the complete variable domain reads KAGVTQTPRYLIKTRGQQVTLSCSPISGHRSVSWYQQTPGQGLQFLFEYFSETQRNKGNFPGRFSGRQFSNSRSEMNVSTLELGDSALYLCASRGQGLQETQYFGPGTRLLVL.

The chain uses TRBV7-2 and TRBJ1-4; 8 nucleotides match TRBD1. V was pared by 5 bases and J by 0 bases, with 5 bases of the junction left unmatched. Germline CDR1 SGHTA, CDR2 FQGNSA. The CDR3 extends over 16 amino acids. The DNA of the CDR3 is TGTGCCAGCAGCCGGACAGGGACCGCAACTAATGAAAAACTGTTTTTT. It yields the protein CASSRTGTATNEKLFF.

The J gene is TRBJ1-1, the V gene TRBV3-1 (or the pseudogene TRBV3-2), with 11 bases fitting TRBD1. Germline V CDR1 and CDR2: LGHDT, YNNKEL (reference sequence). The CDR3 extends over 13 amino acids. With 6 bases clipped from V and 6 bases from J, the junction kept 3 bases outside the gene matches. CDR3 residues: CASRRTGGPEAFF. DNA for the CDR3: TGTGCCAGCAGGCGGACAGGGGGCCCTGAAGCTTTCTTT.

The rearrangement joins TRBV6-4 to TRBJ2-1, with D uncertain. Germline V gene lookup returns CDR1 MRHNA and CDR2 SNTAGT. V lost 6 bases, J lost 6 bases, and 6 bases lay in between. This CDR3 contains 11 residues. The CDR3 here is CASRRGNEQFF. In DNA, the CDR3 is TGTGCCAGCAGGAGAGGCAATGAGCAGTTCTTC.

V usage is TRBV15 and J usage is TRBJ2-5; no clear D gene. The length of the CDR3 is 17 residues. Deletions cut 3 bases from V and 1 base from J, with 18 bases between. CDR1 and CDR2 from the germline V gene are LNHNV and YYDKDF (reference sequence). CDR3 sequence reads: CATSSGRSGHLQETQYF. The CDR3 nucleotides are TGTGCCACCAGCAGCGGTAGATCAGGCCATCTCCAAGAGACCCAGTACTTC.

CDR3 protein: CASSLGHLLMNTEAFF. CDR3 nucleotide sequence: TGCGCCAGCAGCTTAGGACATCTGCTCATGAACACTGAAGCTTTCTTT. The chain couples TRBV5-1 to TRBJ1-1; TRBD1 is a possible D gene (5 bases). Trimming took off 2 bases at V and 0 bases at J, with 14 bases between the two ends. The germline CDR1 and CDR2 sequences are SGHRS and YFSETQ. The CDR3 is 16 residues long.

This clone was picked up a small number of times. The V and J genes are TRBV19 and TRBJ2-3; TRBD1 is a possible D gene (5 bases). V shed 5 bases and J shed 5 bases, with 14 bases lying between them. The CDR3 has 14 amino acids. Germline loops: CDR1 LNHDA, CDR2 SQIVND (reference sequence). CDR3 sequence (DNA): TGTGCCAGTAGTCCTCAGGGCAGGAGAGATACGCAGTATTTT. Its protein is CASSPQGRRDTQYF.

The chain combines TRBV7-9 with TRBJ1-2; TRBD1 matches at 10 bases. The germline gives CDR1 SEHNR, CDR2 FQNEAQ (reference sequence). CDR3 length: 14 residues. Germline trimming cut 3 bases from V and 2 bases from J; bases unmatched to any gene: 0. This CDR3 is CASSLGQGNYGYTF. The CDR3 bases are TGTGCCAGCAGCTTGGGACAGGGGAACTATGGCTACACCTTC.

The chain has TRBV5-5 and TRBJ1-2; D gene unclear. Germline CDR1 and CDR2: SGHKS and YYEKEE (reference sequence). This CDR3 spans 14 amino acids. V was cut by 4 bases and J by 8 bases, with 18 bases left in between. This chain's CDR3 is CASSPAGSSGGYTF. CDR3 in DNA: TGTGCCAGCAGCCCGGCGGGTTCATCGGGCGGCTACACCTTC.

The chain joins TRBV19 to TRBJ1-2, with 11 bases that match TRBD1. The CDR3 contains 16 residues. CDR1 and CDR2 from the germline V gene are LNHDA and SQIVND (reference sequence). The junction had 12 bases not matched to a gene; V was cut back by 7 bases and J by 5 bases. CDR3 coding DNA: TGTGCCAGTACCTCAGGACAGGGGGCTACTGAATATGGCTACACCTTC. The encoded protein is CASTSGQGATEYGYTF.

This clone came up once. The rearrangement links TRBV7-8 to TRBJ1-1, with a weak D call TRBD1 (6 bases). Germline CDR1 reads SGHVS; CDR2 reads FQNEAQ. The V and J ends lost 5 bases and 0 bases respectively, with 10 bases between them. The length of the CDR3 is 14 residues. For the CDR3, the DNA is TGTGCCAGCAGCGCCACAGGGCTGAACACTGAAGCTTTCTTT. Protein product: CASSATGLNTEAFF.

This chain connects TRBV2 to TRBJ2-5, with TRBD2 matching over 8 bases. Trimming took 3 bases from V and 5 from J; bases not matched to a gene: 11. In germline, CDR1 is SNHLY, CDR2 FYNNEI. This CDR3 region has 16 residues. CDR3 bases: TGTGCCAGCAGTGAGGCTTCGGGAGGGGTGAGGGAGACCCAGTACTTC. As protein: CASSEASGGVRETQYF.

V gene TRBV25-1 combines with J gene TRBJ1-5; D is possibly TRBD1 (5 bases). This CDR3 contains 15 residues. Trimming took off 3 bases at V and 2 bases at J, with 11 bases between the two ends. CDR1 is MGHDK and CDR2 is SYGVNS in the germline V gene. DNA of the CDR3: TGTGCCAGCAGTGAGGCAGGGTATGGCAATCAGCCCCAGCATTTT. Its protein product is CASSEAGYGNQPQHF.

The rearrangement uses TRBV5-1 and TRBJ2-7; D perhaps matches TRBD2 (7 bases). Germline-derived CDR1 and CDR2 are SGHRS and YFSETQ. CDR3 length equals 14 residues. V shed 5 bases and J shed 5 bases, with 17 bases lying between them. CDR3 in DNA: TGCGCCAGCAGATTACGGGGGGCGATCGACGAGCAGTACTTC. It yields the protein CASRLRGAIDEQYF.

This clone was recorded a few times. The chain carries TRBV19 and TRBJ2-2; a weak D match, TRBD2 (6 bases). From germline, CDR1 is LNHDA and CDR2 SQIVND (reference sequence). This CDR3 is 16 amino acids long. V lost 3 bases to trimming and J lost 6 bases, with 17 bases between them. The CDR3 here is CASSILTPTGAGELFF. The CDR3 bases are TGTGCCAGTAGTATTCTCACACCCACGGGGGCCGGGGAGCTGTTTTTT.

The chain is built from TRBV30 and TRBJ2-3; TRBD2 matches 7 bases. The CDR3 runs to 14 residues. Germline loops: CDR1 GTSNPN, CDR2 SVGIG (reference sequence). V lost 6 bases and J lost 2; bases outside the gene matches: 8. In DNA, the CDR3 is TGTGCCTGCACCTCTAGCGGATTCACAGATACGCAGTATTTT. It encodes CACTSSGFTDTQYF.